The 30 T cell receptor beta chains given below trace back to one sample, sequenced in a study of T cell responses to AZD1222 COVID-19 vaccine. Sequencing was performed with immunoSEQ multiplex PCR; in TCRdb, only in-frame clones are kept and a portion is missing. Of 110,000 to 150,000 clones listed, around 89% were seen once; the top ten hold around 1.5%. The specimen was peripheral blood, collected on day 0 of AZD1222 vaccination. Receptor source: an adult in good health.

This rearrangement joins TRBV7-9 to TRBJ2-1, with 7 bases fitting TRBD1. V lost 1 base to trimming and J lost 8 bases; unmatched junction nucleotides: 8. Germline V gives CDR1 SEHNR, CDR2 FQNEAQ (reference sequence). CDR3 length: 15 amino acids. CDR3 loop: CASSLGPTGADEQFF. CDR3 nucleotide sequence: TGTGCCAGCAGCTTAGGGCCTACAGGGGCTGATGAGCAGTTCTTC.

The chain links TRBV2 to TRBJ1-4; D unresolved. V gave up 1 base and J gave up 3 bases, with 12 bases separating them. Looked up from germline, CDR1 is SNHLY and CDR2 is FYNNEI. The CDR3 sequence is 16 residues long. DNA of the CDR3: TGTGCCAGCAGTGAAGTTGAACGGCAGGCTAATGAAAAACTGTTTTTT. Residues: CASSEVERQANEKLFF. The entire variable domain, with the rest obtained from reference TRBV2 and TRBJ1-4, is as follows: EPEVTQTPSHQVTQMGQEVILRCVPISNHLYFYWYRQILGQKVEFLVSFYNNEISEKSEIFDDQFSVERPDGSNFTLKIRSTKLEDSAMYFCASSEVERQANEKLFFGSGTQLSVL.

The chain carries TRBV3-1 (or the pseudogene TRBV3-2) and TRBJ1-2; D unresolved. The V end lost 0 bases, the J end lost 7 bases, and 15 bases lay between the germline ends. Germline loops: CDR1 LGHDT, CDR2 YNNKEL (reference sequence). The CDR3 is made up of 15 amino acids. CDR3: CASSQEPGVKGGYTF. In nucleotides, the CDR3 is TGTGCCAGCAGCCAAGAACCCGGGGTTAAAGGTGGCTACACCTTC.

The gene calls are TRBV11-3 and TRBJ1-5; 9 bases are a match to TRBD1. The CDR3 is made up of 15 amino acids. The J segment lost 2 bases and the V segment lost 1 base, leaving 0 bases of the junction unmatched. CDR1 is SGHNT and CDR2 is YENEEA in the germline V gene. The CDR3 DNA reads as TGTGCCAGCAGCTTAGGGACAGGGGGCAATCAGCCCCAGCATTTT. It codes for CASSLGTGGNQPQHF.

This chain joins TRBV4-1 and TRBJ2-5; 7 bases are a match to TRBD2. Looked up from germline, CDR1 is MGHRA and CDR2 is YSYEKL. This CDR3 contains 18 residues. Trimming removed 0 bases from V and 3 bases from J; junction bases left unmatched: 13. The CDR3: CASSQDPGGTRIEETQYF. In nucleotides, the CDR3 is TGCGCCAGCAGCCAAGATCCGGGGGGTACTAGGATTGAAGAGACCCAGTACTTC.

The V and J genes are TRBV5-4 and TRBJ2-3; no definite D call. The ends were cut back, 0 bases at V and 2 bases at J, with 4 bases in the middle. The CDR3 has 13 residues. Germline loops: CDR1 SGHNT, CDR2 YYREEE (reference sequence). The CDR3 sequence is CASSLDATDTQYF. DNA of the CDR3: TGTGCCAGCAGCTTGGATGCCACAGATACGCAGTATTTT.

The chain recombines TRBV30 with TRBJ2-3; D is uncertain. V was shortened by 4 bases and J by 4 bases, with 6 bases between the two germline ends. The CDR3 has 11 residues. Per germline, CDR1 GTSNPN and CDR2 SVGIG (reference sequence). Here the CDR3 DNA reads TGTGCCTGGACACCGGCAGATACGCAGTATTTT. This encodes CAWTPADTQYF.

The gene calls are TRBV18 and TRBJ1-6; TRBD1 agrees at 7 bases. The V and J ends lost 3 bases and 7 bases, in that order; junction bases with no gene match: 0. Germline loops: CDR1 KGHSH, CDR2 LQKENI. The CDR3 covers 13 residues. CDR3 amino acids: CASSPDRNSPLHF. CDR3 nucleotides: TGTGCCAGCTCACCGGACAGGAATTCACCCCTCCACTTT.

CDR3 nucleotides: TGTGCCAGCAGCCCGGGGCAGGGGTACTCACCCCTCCACTTT. This sequence encodes CASSPGQGYSPLHF. The J gene is TRBJ1-6, the V gene TRBV9; the D gene is possibly TRBD1 (6 bases). Deletions cut 4 bases from V and 10 bases from J, with 15 bases between. This CDR3 is built from 14 residues. Per germline, CDR1 SGDLS and CDR2 YYNGEE.

This chain connects TRBV7-9 to TRBJ1-2, with D tentatively TRBD1 (5 bases). The CDR3 spans 15 residues. Germline CDR1 and CDR2: SEHNR and FQNEAQ (reference sequence). V lost 1 base, J lost 2 bases, and 11 bases lay in between. As DNA, the CDR3 is TGTGCCAGCAGCTTAGGGGCAGGGCAAAACTATGGCTACACCTTC. Residues: CASSLGAGQNYGYTF.

V and J are TRBV18 and TRBJ2-7; 7 positions match TRBD2. The CDR3 sequence is 14 residues long. The germline V gene has CDR1 KGHSH and CDR2 LQKENI. The V and J ends lost 2 bases and 3 bases, in that order; junction bases with no gene match: 4. CDR3 DNA: TGTGCCAGCTCACCAAATGGGGGGGACTACGAGCAGTACTTC. Its protein is CASSPNGGDYEQYF.

This rearrangement joins TRBV2 to TRBJ2-1; TRBD2 aligns across 11 bases. V dropped 6 bases and J dropped 8; count of bases not matched to a gene: 9. CDR3 length: 15 residues. Germline CDR1 reads SNHLY; CDR2 reads FYNNEI. CDR3 DNA: TGTGCCAGCAGACCCTTAGCGGGGGGGCCTGATGAGCAGTTCTTC. Translating gives CASRPLAGGPDEQFF. Together with reference TRBV2 and TRBJ2-1, the CDR3 gives the full variable domain: EPEVTQTPSHQVTQMGQEVILRCVPISNHLYFYWYRQILGQKVEFLVSFYNNEISEKSEIFDDQFSVERPDGSNFTLKIRSTKLEDSAMYFCASRPLAGGPDEQFFGPGTRLTVL.

The chain carries TRBV9 and TRBJ2-1, with 11 bases matching TRBD2. The CDR3 totals 16 residues. V was pared by 4 bases and J by 8 bases, with 11 bases of the junction left unmatched. Germline assignment: CDR1 SGDLS and CDR2 YYNGEE. Here the CDR3 reads CASSRSPTSGIDEQFF. CDR3 nucleotides: TGTGCCAGCAGCCGCAGTCCGACTAGCGGGATTGATGAGCAGTTCTTC.

The chain links TRBV6-5 to TRBJ2-1; 11 bases are a match to TRBD2. Per the germline V gene, CDR1 is MNHEY and CDR2 is SVGAGI. J gave up 9 bases and V 6 bases, and 4 bases lay outside the gene matches. This CDR3 has 13 amino acids. This CDR3 is CASRLAGGFEQFF. In DNA form, the CDR3 reads TGTGCCAGCAGGCTAGCGGGGGGATTTGAGCAGTTCTTC.

V gene TRBV19 combines with J gene TRBJ1-1; tentatively, D is TRBD1 (6 bases). Germline V gives CDR1 LNHDA, CDR2 SQIVND (reference sequence). Trimming shortened V by 5 bases and J by 4 bases, and 14 bases separated the two germline ends. The CDR3 is made up of 14 amino acids. CDR3 sequence reads: CASSSSGAVTEAFF. CDR3 DNA: TGTGCCAGTAGTTCGTCAGGGGCGGTCACTGAAGCTTTCTTT.

This clone came up once. The V and J genes are TRBV2 and TRBJ2-1; D is uncertain. The CDR3 is 12 amino acids. Germline-derived CDR1 and CDR2 are SNHLY and FYNNEI. V lost 5 bases to trimming and J lost 3 bases, with 5 bases between them. CDR3 sequence reads: CASSLSYNEQFF. DNA of the CDR3: TGTGCCAGCAGTCTTAGCTACAATGAGCAGTTCTTC.

In this sample, this clone turned up many times. The chain links TRBV7-9 to TRBJ1-2; tentatively, D is TRBD1 (5 bases). The CDR3 has 16 residues. Germline loops: CDR1 SEHNR, CDR2 FQNEAQ (reference sequence). The V and J ends lost 0 bases and 1 base respectively, with 12 bases between them. CDR3 amino acids: CASSLAAGFFNYGYTF. The CDR3 DNA sequence: TGTGCCAGCAGCTTAGCGGCAGGGTTTTTTAACTATGGCTACACCTTC.

The chain couples TRBV2 to TRBJ2-5; D remains ambiguous. The CDR3 runs 13 residues. CDR1 is SNHLY, CDR2 FYNNEI, per germline. V was clipped by 6 bases and J by 2 bases, with 10 bases between them. CDR3 amino acids: CASRLQRQETQYF. The CDR3 bases are TGTGCCAGCAGACTTCAACGGCAAGAGACCCAGTACTTC.

This clone has just one count. This sequence joins TRBV30 and TRBJ1-6; D is ambiguous. This CDR3 is 12 amino acids long. CDR1 GTSNPN and CDR2 SVGIG come from the germline V gene (reference sequence). Deletions cut 7 bases from V and 9 bases from J, with 13 bases between. The CDR3 nucleotides are TGTGCCTTGGCCCCAGAAGGTTCACCCCTCCACTTT. Translating it yields CALAPEGSPLHF.

A few counts support this clone. The chain employs TRBV10-3 and TRBJ2-2, with 11 bases matching TRBD2. Germline CDR1 is ENHRY and CDR2 is SYGVKD. The CDR3 runs to 15 residues. After removal of 4 bases from V and 7 bases from J, the junction contained 5 bases not matched to a gene. CDR3 in amino acids: CAISGSGRAVGELFF. DNA for the CDR3: TGTGCCATCAGTGGTAGCGGGAGGGCAGTCGGGGAGCTGTTTTTT.

The V call is TRBV7-6, the J call TRBJ1-4; tentative D call: TRBD1 (5 bases). The length of the CDR3 is 18 residues. V lost 3 bases and J 2 bases, leaving 19 bases between the germline ends. Germline V gives CDR1 SGHVS, CDR2 FNYEAQ. The CDR3 loop is CASSFRHSIGATNEKLFF. CDR3 DNA sequence: TGTGCCAGCAGCTTCCGCCATTCTATAGGGGCGACTAATGAAAAACTGTTTTTT.

The rearrangement links TRBV7-9 to TRBJ2-3; D not resolved. Trimming left V 2 bases short and J 4 bases short, with 4 bases between. This CDR3 has 12 residues. Germline values: CDR1 SEHNR, CDR2 FQNEAQ (reference sequence). Written as DNA, the CDR3 is TGTGCCAGCAGCTTACTACCAGATACGCAGTATTTT. This encodes CASSLLPDTQYF.

The rearrangement uses TRBV18 and TRBJ1-2, with TRBD1 identical over 10 bases. The CDR3 is 18 amino acids. V shed 2 bases and J 0 bases; nucleotides not matched to a gene: 9. Germline CDR1 and CDR2: KGHSH and LQKENI. The CDR3 sequence is CASSPKRDRGFTNYGYTF. The CDR3 DNA reads TGTGCCAGCTCACCAAAACGGGACAGGGGCTTCACTAACTATGGCTACACCTTC. Combining the CDR3 with reference TRBV18 and TRBJ1-2 gives the whole variable domain NAGVMQNPRHLVRRRGQEARLRCSPMKGHSHVYWYRQLPEEGLKFMVYLQKENIIDESGMPKERFSAEFPKEGPSILRIQQVVRGDSAAYFCASSPKRDRGFTNYGYTFGSGTRLTVV.

The chain uses TRBV15 and TRBJ2-7, with 10 positions matching TRBD2. CDR3 length equals 15 residues. With 1 base clipped from V and 5 bases from J, the junction kept 5 bases outside the gene matches. Germline lookup yields CDR1 LNHNV and CDR2 YYDKDF (reference sequence). The CDR3: CATSRGVAGGNEQYF. The CDR3 DNA follows: TGTGCCACCAGCAGAGGGGTAGCGGGGGGTAACGAGCAGTACTTC.

The chain couples TRBV18 to TRBJ1-3; 10 bases agree with TRBD1. Trimming took 1 base from V and 3 from J; bases not matched to a gene: 9. Germline CDR1 reads KGHSH; CDR2 reads LQKENI. The CDR3 has 18 residues. CDR3 sequence: CASSPLIRTGGYGNTIYF. The CDR3 coding sequence is TGTGCCAGCTCACCACTGATCCGGACAGGGGGGTATGGAAACACCATATATTTT.

The genes are TRBV28 and TRBJ2-7; TRBD1 or TRBD2 may be the D gene (5 bases each). V was clipped by 3 bases and J by 4 bases, with 16 bases between them. CDR3 length: 15 amino acids. Looked up from germline, CDR1 is MDHEN and CDR2 is SYDVKM. CDR3 sequence: CASSFIEGSPYEQYF. The CDR3, as DNA: TGTGCCAGCAGTTTCATTGAGGGGTCCCCTTACGAGCAGTACTTC.

This chain links TRBV30 with TRBJ1-1; 7 bases are a match to TRBD1. The CDR3 is made up of 13 amino acids. With V trimmed by 5 bases and J by 1 base, 4 bases remained unmatched. The germline CDR1 and CDR2 sequences are GTSNPN and SVGIG (reference sequence). The CDR3 DNA follows: TGTGCCTGGGAGGACAGGAGGAACACTGAAGCTTTCTTT. It translates to CAWEDRRNTEAFF. The whole variable domain, remainder taken from reference TRBV30 and TRBJ1-1, is SQTIHQWPATLVQPVGSPLSLECTVEGTSNPNLYWYRQAAGRGLQLLFYSVGIGQISSEVPQNLSASRPQDRQFILSSKKLLLSDSGFYLCAWEDRRNTEAFFGQGTRLTVV.

The chain has TRBV27 and TRBJ1-1, with TRBD1 matching 8 bases. The CDR3 has 14 amino acids. V lost 5 bases, J lost 4 bases, and 6 bases stayed unmatched. In germline, CDR1 is MNHEY, CDR2 SMNVEV (reference sequence). The CDR3 DNA sequence: TGTGCCAGCAGTCCCAGGGGGCTCCTCACTGAAGCTTTCTTT. Encoded protein: CASSPRGLLTEAFF.

This chain connects TRBV4-1 to TRBJ1-2; D call uncertain. CDR3 length equals 15 residues. Trimming shortened V by 2 bases and J by 2 bases, and 12 bases separated the two germline ends. Looked up from germline, CDR1 is MGHRA and CDR2 is YSYEKL. CDR3 in DNA: TGCGCCAGCAGCCAACATGGGCAGTCGAACTATGGCTACACCTTC. It codes for CASSQHGQSNYGYTF.

The rearrangement joins TRBV6-5 to TRBJ1-6; 7 positions agree with TRBD1. There are 15 residues in the CDR3. The germline CDR1 and CDR2 sequences are MNHEY and SVGAGI. V dropped 2 bases and J dropped 14; count of bases not matched to a gene: 12. Written as DNA, the CDR3 is TGTGCCAGCAGTTACGAGGGGGCCGGAGGGTTCTCCCTCCACTTT. This sequence encodes CASSYEGAGGFSLHF.